Shown below are 31 T cell receptor beta chains from a single sample sequenced in a study of CD8+ T cells in alopecia areata. It was cDNA, reverse transcribed from extracted RNA, that served as the sequencing template. TCRdb's copy holds only in-frame clones and misses some; the assay was immunoSEQ multiplex PCR. The repertoire has 120,000 to 150,000 clones, approximately 80% of them found once; the top ten carry around a quarter. The treatment: oral pan-JAK inhibitor, 5-10 mg twice daily. This specimen was CD8+ T cells sorted from blood, taken at week 4, from a patient treated with tofacitinib. All receptors derive from a human donor with alopecia areata.

The V gene is TRBV27, the J gene TRBJ2-3; the D is unclear. This CDR3 comprises 15 residues. Trimming removed 2 bases from V and 0 bases from J, with 9 bases in between. Germline assignment: CDR1 MNHEY and CDR2 SMNVEV (reference sequence). CDR3 residues: CASSLGTTSTDTQYF. The CDR3 DNA reads TGTGCCAGCAGTTTAGGCACTACTAGCACAGATACGCAGTATTTT.

This clone was counted a few times. V and J are TRBV7-9 and TRBJ1-1; D is uncertain. Germline V lookup: CDR1 SEHNR, CDR2 FQNEAQ (reference sequence). This CDR3 has 13 residues. V was clipped by 8 bases and J by 0 bases, with 10 bases between them. The CDR3 is CASGPGVNTEAFF. CDR3 DNA: TGTGCCAGCGGCCCTGGGGTGAACACTGAAGCTTTCTTT. Full variable domain (missing parts from reference TRBV7-9 and TRBJ1-1): DTGVSQNPRHKITKRGQNVTFRCDPISEHNRLYWYRQTLGQGPEFLTYFQNEAQLEKSRLLSDRFSAERPKGSFSTLEIQRTEQGDSAMYLCASGPGVNTEAFFGQGTRLTVV.

This chain uses TRBV5-1 with TRBJ2-7, with TRBD1 as a possible D gene (6 bases). Trimming removed 4 bases at V and 5 bases at J, with 19 bases between. The CDR3 runs to 15 residues. From germline, CDR1 is SGHRS and CDR2 YFSETQ. CDR3 loop: CASSPRHAGVDEQYF. The CDR3 DNA reads TGCGCCAGCAGCCCGAGACATGCAGGGGTGGACGAGCAGTACTTC.

CDR3: CSVEEGDRTGTYEQYF. In nucleotides, the CDR3 is TGCAGCGTTGAAGAGGGGGACAGGACTGGGACCTACGAGCAGTACTTC. This chain uses TRBV29-1 with TRBJ2-5, with TRBD1 matching 8 bases. Matching the DNA end better, TRBJ2-7 makes the J call doubtful. Germline V gene data show CDR1 as SQVTM and CDR2 as ANQGSEA. The CDR3 covers 16 residues.

The rearrangement links TRBV6-6 to TRBJ2-5, with no clear D. CDR3 size: 15 residues. The germline V gene encodes CDR1 MNHNY and CDR2 SVGAGI (reference sequence). The V end lost 2 bases, the J end lost 4 bases, and 14 bases lay between the germline ends. The CDR3 spells CASSYKFDSAETQYF. The CDR3 DNA reads TGTGCCAGCAGTTACAAGTTCGACTCCGCAGAGACCCAGTACTTC.

This clone has a handful of counts. This chain uses TRBV7-2 with TRBJ1-1, with a weak D call TRBD1 (6 bases). CDR1 SGHTA and CDR2 FQGNSA come from the germline V gene. The CDR3 runs to 12 residues. Deletions cut 6 bases from V and 6 bases from J, with 11 bases between. CDR3 nucleotides: TGTGCCAGCAGTCTGTCAGGGGCTGAAGCTTTCTTT. This gives the protein CASSLSGAEAFF.

The J gene is TRBJ2-4, the V gene TRBV29-1; 7 bases align to TRBD1. There are 13 residues in the CDR3. With 6 bases clipped from V and 4 bases from J, the junction kept 6 bases outside the gene matches. CDR1 is SQVTM, CDR2 ANQGSEA, per germline. The CDR3 DNA is TGCAGCGTCCAGGGACAGACTAAAAACATTCAGTACTTC. Its translation is CSVQGQTKNIQYF. Based on the CDR3 plus reference TRBV29-1 and TRBJ2-4, the full variable domain is SAVISQKPSRDICQRGTSLTIQCQVDSQVTMMFWYRQQPGQSLTLIATANQGSEATYESGFVIDKFPISRPNLTFSTLTVSNMSPEDSSIYLCSVQGQTKNIQYFGAGTRLSVL.

V is TRBV6-5 and J is TRBJ2-7, with 7 bases matching TRBD1. Germline V gene lookup returns CDR1 MNHEY and CDR2 SVGAGI. The CDR3 is made up of 16 amino acids. The trim removed 4 bases at V and 0 bases at J, leaving 9 bases unmatched. CDR3 sequence (DNA): TGTGCCAGCAGTTGGAATAACAGGGACAGCTCCTACGAGCAGTACTTC. Protein product: CASSWNNRDSSYEQYF.

Regarding this clone: An end of the junction does not agree with germline; a read error may underlie this. The V call is TRBV10-3, the J call TRBJ1-1; D is uncertain. The CDR3 has 14 amino acids. Germline V CDR1 and CDR2: ENHRY, SYGVKD. The CDR3 bases are TGTGCCATCAGTCGCAGCGATTTAAACAGTGAAGCTTTCTTT. This codes for CAISRSDLNSEAFF.

This sequence joins TRBV13 and TRBJ2-7; TRBD1 agrees at 7 bases. V lost 6 bases and J lost 2; bases outside the gene matches: 13. The germline CDR1 and CDR2 sequences are PRHDT and FYEKMQ (reference sequence). CDR3 size: 16 residues. The CDR3 sequence: CASSSRPGTATYEQYF. CDR3 bases: TGTGCCAGCAGTTCTAGGCCCGGGACAGCGACCTACGAGCAGTACTTC.

The chain carries TRBV6-4 and TRBJ1-2; D call uncertain. V lost 0 bases, J lost 12 bases, and 17 bases lay in between. CDR1 MRHNA and CDR2 SNTAGT come from the germline V gene. The CDR3 has 14 amino acids. CDR3 bases: TGTGCCAGCAGTGACTCGACCGTCGGCGTCAAGGACACCTTC. This gives the protein CASSDSTVGVKDTF.

J is TRBJ2-7 and V is TRBV29-1; D is undetermined. Deletions cut 4 bases from V and 0 bases from J, with 7 bases between. In germline, CDR1 is SQVTM, CDR2 ANQGSEA. This CDR3 spans 12 amino acids. The CDR3: CSVGQNSYEQYF. The DNA for the CDR3 is TGCAGCGTTGGGCAGAACTCCTACGAGCAGTACTTC.

V is TRBV27 and J is TRBJ1-6; D perhaps matches TRBD1 (5 bases). Between the trimmed V and J ends, which lost 2 bases and 7 bases, there was a span of 9 bases. The germline CDR1 and CDR2 sequences are MNHEY and SMNVEV (reference sequence). The CDR3 is 14 residues long. CDR3 DNA: TGTGCCAGCAGTTTAAACAGGCCAAATTCACCCCTCCACTTT. Translation gives CASSLNRPNSPLHF.

The chain links TRBV2 to TRBJ2-5; weak D call: TRBD2 (7 bases). Germline CDR1 SNHLY, CDR2 FYNNEI. This CDR3 comprises 15 residues. V gave up 6 bases and J gave up 2 bases, with 16 bases separating them. The CDR3 loop is CASRIGGAKQETQYF. The CDR3 region has the DNA TGTGCCAGCAGGATTGGGGGGGCCAAGCAAGAGACCCAGTACTTC.

The V and J genes are TRBV10-2 and TRBJ2-7, with TRBD1 identical over 7 bases. CDR3 length: 13 amino acids. Germline V gives CDR1 WSHSY, CDR2 SAAADI. V lost 3 bases, J lost 3 bases, and 2 bases stayed unmatched. The CDR3 region has the DNA TGCGCCAGCAGTGACCCAGGGGGCTACGAGCAGTACTTC. This gives the protein CASSDPGGYEQYF.

V and J are TRBV2 and TRBJ1-6; 7 bases map to TRBD1. Germline CDR1 reads SNHLY; CDR2 reads FYNNEI. There are 16 residues in the CDR3. V trimming: 6 bases; J trimming: 2 bases; junction bases outside the gene matches: 7. In DNA, the CDR3 is TGTGCCAGCAGGGGACAGAGTGCGGCCTATAATTCACCCCTCCACTTT. It translates to CASRGQSAAYNSPLHF. The full variable domain, completed using reference TRBV2 and TRBJ1-6, is EPEVTQTPSHQVTQMGQEVILRCVPISNHLYFYWYRQILGQKVEFLVSFYNNEISEKSEIFDDQFSVERPDGSNFTLKIRSTKLEDSAMYFCASRGQSAAYNSPLHFGNGTRLTVT.

This clone is a singleton in its sample. The V call is TRBV2, the J call TRBJ2-7; 8 positions agree with TRBD2. This CDR3 is 13 amino acids long. V lost 6 bases and J lost 4; bases outside the gene matches: 5. Germline V gene data show CDR1 as SNHLY and CDR2 as FYNNEI. The CDR3 protein is CASSGGGRYEQYF. The CDR3 DNA reads TGTGCCAGCAGCGGGGGGGGCCGGTACGAGCAGTACTTC.

The chain links TRBV2 to TRBJ2-7; the match to TRBD1 covers 7 bases. The CDR3 runs 13 residues. Germline loops: CDR1 SNHLY, CDR2 FYNNEI. The trim removed 7 bases at V and 2 bases at J, leaving 5 bases unmatched. In DNA, the CDR3 is TGTGCCAGCAAGACAGGGTCAACCTACGAGCAGTACTTC. Its translation is CASKTGSTYEQYF. The entire variable domain, with the rest obtained from reference TRBV2 and TRBJ2-7, is as follows: EPEVTQTPSHQVTQMGQEVILRCVPISNHLYFYWYRQILGQKVEFLVSFYNNEISEKSEIFDDQFSVERPDGSNFTLKIRSTKLEDSAMYFCASKTGSTYEQYFGPGTRLTVT.

The chain employs TRBV6-5 and TRBJ1-1; no reliable D call. V was trimmed by 5 bases and J by 4 bases, leaving 11 bases between them. Germline CDR1 reads MNHEY; CDR2 reads SVGAGI. This CDR3 comprises 13 residues. The CDR3 coding sequence is TGTGCCAGCAGTCCAGGCCCCCTCACTGAAGCTTTCTTT. It translates to CASSPGPLTEAFF.

This clone was seen only a few times. The chain links TRBV4-1 to TRBJ1-6; 7 bases line up with TRBD1. J lost 8 bases, V lost 0 bases, and 7 bases had no gene match. There are 16 residues in the CDR3. CDR1 and CDR2 from the germline V gene are MGHRA and YSYEKL. CDR3 amino acids: CASSQDRAGGDSPLHF. CDR3 DNA: TGCGCCAGCAGCCAAGATCGGGCAGGGGGAGATTCACCCCTCCACTTT.

This clone has more than one count but fewer than ten. V gene TRBV6-6 combines with J gene TRBJ2-5; a possible D gene is TRBD2 (6 bases). Germline values: CDR1 MNHNY, CDR2 SVGAGI (reference sequence). V was cut by 5 bases and J by 3 bases, with 13 bases left in between. CDR3 length: 14 amino acids. The DNA for the CDR3 is TGTGCCAGCAGTCCGGGGGACTGGGAAGAGACCCAGTACTTC. It yields the protein CASSPGDWEETQYF.

This chain links TRBV29-1 with TRBJ2-7; TRBD2 matches at 10 bases. This CDR3 spans 15 amino acids. The germline gives CDR1 SQVTM, CDR2 ANQGSEA. The V and J ends lost 2 bases and 0 bases, in that order; junction bases with no gene match: 4. The CDR3 nucleotides are TGCAGCGTTGAACTCACTAGCGGGGACTCCTACGAGCAGTACTTC. It encodes CSVELTSGDSYEQYF.

This rearrangement joins TRBV7-6 to TRBJ2-7; D could derive from TRBD1 or TRBD2 (5 bases each). Trimming took off 5 bases at V and 0 bases at J, with 17 bases between the two ends. Germline assignment: CDR1 SGHVS and CDR2 FNYEAQ. This CDR3 region has 16 residues. The CDR3 bases are TGTGCCAGCAGCCCGGCGGCCAGGGAGATCTCCTACGAGCAGTACTTC. Translation gives CASSPAAREISYEQYF.

Notes on this clone: This sample includes further DNA sequences coding for the same CDR3. V gene TRBV7-9 combines with J gene TRBJ2-7, with a possible D match to TRBD1 (6 bases). The V end was cut by 5 bases, the J end by 3 bases, with 11 bases between. The germline gives CDR1 SEHNR, CDR2 FQNEAQ (reference sequence). The CDR3 is made up of 13 amino acids. CDR3 region: CASSETGFYEQYF. CDR3 sequence (DNA): TGTGCCAGCAGCGAAACAGGGTTCTACGAGCAGTACTTC.

This clone has just one count. The genes are TRBV11-2 and TRBJ2-1, with 14 bases fitting TRBD2. The CDR3 is 20 amino acids. The trim removed 0 bases at V and 0 bases at J, leaving 7 bases unmatched. Germline V gives CDR1 SGHAT, CDR2 FQNNGV. CDR3 coding DNA: TGTGCCAGCAGCTTAGATCGGCGACTAGCGGGGGGGTACTCCTACAATGAGCAGTTCTTC. Its translation: CASSLDRRLAGGYSYNEQFF.

A few counts support this clone. The chain has TRBV7-2 and TRBJ2-5, with 10 nucleotides matching TRBD2. The junction had 11 bases not matched to a gene; V was cut back by 5 bases and J by 2 bases. Germline CDR1 is SGHTA and CDR2 is FQGNSA. The CDR3 has 17 amino acids. CDR3 coding DNA: TGTGCCAGCAGCCCGGGCTGGCTAGCGGGGGATCAAGAGACCCAGTACTTC. Its protein is CASSPGWLAGDQETQYF.

The gene calls are TRBV7-2 and TRBJ2-7, with D tentatively TRBD1 or TRBD2 (5 bases each). CDR3 length: 16 amino acids. V shed 4 bases and J shed 5 bases, with 21 bases lying between them. Looked up from germline, CDR1 is SGHTA and CDR2 is FQGNSA. CDR3 in amino acids: CASSSRGARHHHEQYF. CDR3 DNA: TGTGCCAGCAGCTCTAGAGGGGCCCGGCACCACCACGAGCAGTACTTC. Full variable domain (missing parts from reference TRBV7-2 and TRBJ2-7): GAGVSQSPSNKVTEKGKDVELRCDPISGHTALYWYRQSLGQGLEFLIYFQGNSAPDKSGLPSDRFSAERTGGSVSTLTIQRTQQEDSAVYLCASSSRGARHHHEQYFGPGTRLTVT.

The chain carries TRBV4-2 and TRBJ2-7, with D unclear. V was clipped by 0 bases and J by 2 bases, with 8 bases between them. The CDR3 contains 14 residues. The germline CDR1 and CDR2 sequences are LGHNA and YNFKEQ. The CDR3 reads CASSQDATPYEQYF. Written as DNA, the CDR3 is TGTGCCAGCAGCCAAGACGCGACGCCCTACGAGCAGTACTTC.

V and J are TRBV7-9 and TRBJ2-5; D may be TRBD1 (6 bases). Looked up from germline, CDR1 is SEHNR and CDR2 is FQNEAQ (reference sequence). V was pared by 5 bases and J by 3 bases, with 10 bases between. The CDR3 extends over 13 amino acids. CDR3 bases: TGTGCCAGCAGCCGCCGGACAGAAGAGACCCAGTACTTC. It specifies CASSRRTEETQYF.

This clone occurred a few times. J is TRBJ2-1 and V is TRBV27, with unresolved D. V lost 6 bases to trimming and J lost 5 bases, with 8 bases between them. Germline V gives CDR1 MNHEY, CDR2 SMNVEV (reference sequence). The CDR3 spans 12 residues. The CDR3 is CASSPLNNEQFF. The CDR3 DNA is TGTGCCAGCAGCCCTCTGAACAATGAGCAGTTCTTC.

The chain has TRBV30 and TRBJ1-1; the D is unclear. This CDR3 region has 13 residues. Germline V gives CDR1 GTSNPN, CDR2 SVGIG (reference sequence). With 5 bases removed from V and 4 bases from J, the gap between germline ends came to 14 bases. In DNA, the CDR3 is TGTGCCTGGTCCCGAGGCGAGTTCACTGAAGCTTTCTTT. It yields the protein CAWSRGEFTEAFF.